These T cell receptor beta chains were read from a single sample in a study of T cells in Graves' hyperthyroidism and ophthalmopathy. TCRdb re-analysed the multiplex PCR reads in MiXCR, keeping a single row per CDR3 protein. The table shows hundreds of thousands of distinct CDR3 sequences, with roughly 14% occurring only once. The sample taken for sequencing was blood. The receptor source for this set is a middle-aged woman with Graves' ophthalmopathy. Each CDR3 is given with its conserved first and last residue. Each record gives: D gene, clone size, V gene, J gene, CDR3 protein, CDR3 DNA. D genes are given only for firm matches. Rows give clone size only sometimes, using once, few, many, or a class for an expanded clone.

>.|many|TRBV7-2|TRBJ2-7
CASSRLSDTYEQYF
TGTGCCAGCAGCCGCCTATCTGACACCTACGAGCAGTACTTC
>.|few|TRBV6-2/TRBV6-3|TRBJ1-5
CASSPIGQSYQPQHF
TGTGCCAGCAGCCCCATCGGACAATCTTATCAGCCCCAGCATTTT
>TRBD2|.|TRBV2|TRBJ2-7
CASMGTSGRAYEQYF
TGTGCCAGCATGGGGACTAGCGGGAGGGCCTACGAGCAGTACTTC
>.|.|TRBV28|TRBJ2-7
CASRTNPGAFPYEQYF
TGTGCCAGCAGAACAAATCCAGGGGCTTTTCCCTACGAGCAGTACTTC
>.|many|TRBV20-1|TRBJ1-1
CSANGAFF
TGCAGTGCTAATGGAGCTTTCTTT
>TRBD2|many|TRBV6-5|TRBJ2-7
CASRGTSGNYEQYF
TGTGCCAGCAGGGGGACTAGCGGAAACTACGAGCAGTACTTC
>.|many|TRBV20-1|TRBJ1-1
CSARSWGATNTEAFF
TGCAGTGCTAGAAGCTGGGGGGCGACGAACACTGAAGCTTTCTTT
>.|many|TRBV7-8|TRBJ2-5
CASSAKPGEYQETQYF
TGTGCCAGCAGCGCGAAGCCTGGGGAGTACCAAGAGACCCAGTACTTC
>.|many|TRBV20-1|TRBJ2-3
CSASLGSADTQYF
TGCAGTGCTAGCCTAGGGAGTGCAGATACGCAGTATTTT
>TRBD1|.|TRBV7-3|TRBJ1-2
CASSLPGTGLGYTF
TGTGCCAGCAGCCTACCCGGGACAGGGCTCGGCTACACCTTC
>.|many|TRBV12-3/TRBV12-4|TRBJ2-7
CASMGSTYEQYF
TGTGCCAGCATGGGGAGTACCTACGAGCAGTACTTC
>.|many|TRBV6-2/TRBV6-3|TRBJ2-5
CASSYIGSGETQYF
TGTGCCAGCAGTTATATCGGGAGTGGAGAGACCCAGTACTTC
>.|many|TRBV28|TRBJ2-7
CASSPPDREQYF
TGTGCCAGCAGTCCCCCGGACAGAGAGCAGTACTTC
>.|.|TRBV19|TRBJ2-5
CASSITALGSGQYF
TGTGCCAGTAGTATAACCGCCCTCGGTTCAGGCCAGTACTTC
>TRBD1|many|TRBV20-1|TRBJ1-3
CSARVLDRDPSGNTIYF
TGCAGTGCTAGGGTTTTGGACAGGGACCCTTCTGGAAACACCATATATTTT
>TRBD2|many|TRBV19|TRBJ2-7
CASSWSSGLASYEQYF
TGTGCCAGTAGTTGGAGCTCCGGACTAGCTAGCTACGAGCAGTACTTC
>.|.|TRBV6-5|TRBJ2-5
CASSYVGGGGETQYF
TGTGCCAGCAGTTACGTGGGGGGCGGAGGGGAGACCCAGTACTTC
>.|many|TRBV29-1|TRBJ1-1
CSATRDHRDGTEAFF
TGCAGCGCCACACGAGATCACAGGGATGGAACTGAAGCTTTCTTT
>.|many|TRBV12-3/TRBV12-4|TRBJ1-5
CASSLAPTVTNQPQHF
TGTGCCAGCAGTTTAGCCCCAACCGTGACGAATCAGCCCCAGCATTTT
>.|.|TRBV20-1|TRBJ1-2
CSASRTSNYGYTF
TGCAGTGCTAGCCGGACATCTAACTATGGCTACACCTTC